This T cell receptor beta chain was profiled in a study of blood T cell repertoires in COVID-19. Study-wide context: There were acute and convalescent COVID-19 samples, and they came from the United States, Italy and Spain.

This table comes from immunoSEQ multiplex PCR, and its TCRdb copy is limited to in-frame clones, with some not included. The table lists some 200,000 clones, about 83% of them singletons, with 3.5% to 4.5% in the top ten. J gave up 3 bases and V 5 bases, and 4 bases lay outside the gene matches. The CDR3 loop spans 14 amino acids. Germline V gene data show CDR1 as SGHNT and CDR2 as YENEEA. This clone was detected once. The sequenced material came from peripheral blood. The chain links TRBV11-3 to TRBJ2-1; 7 positions agree with TRBD2. The sequence was collected from a man aged 18 to 29 with active or convalescent COVID-19. The CDR3 nucleotides are TGTGCCAGCAGCGGACCTAGCGGCTACAATGAGCAGTTCTTC. Protein: CASSGPSGYNEQFF. Filled out from reference TRBV11-3 and TRBJ2-1, the complete variable domain reads EAGVVQSPRYKIIEKKQPVAFWCNPISGHNTLYWYLQNLGQGPELLIRYENEEAVDDSQLPKDRFSAERLKGVDSTLKIQPAELGDSAVYLCASSGPSGYNEQFFGPGTRLTVL.